These 30 T cell receptor beta chains share one sample of origin, sequenced in a study of regulatory T cells in long-lasting Graves disease. Building the TCR beta libraries relied on iRepertoire HTBI primers, and CDR3 regions underwent Arm-PCR. A single record per CDR3 protein comes from TCRdb applying MiXCR to the multiplex PCR reads. The table includes about 540,000 distinct CDR3 sequences, 13% detected once. Time point in this sample: newly diagnosed GD, antithyroid drugs for less than 3 months. The TCR library used RNA extracted from PBMCs. Another study also made use of these data, one on T cells in Graves' hyperthyroidism and ophthalmopathy.

This sample comprised peripheral blood mononuclear cells (PBMCs), obtained at new diagnosis, from a patient treated with antithyroid drugs. Source of these receptors: a man between 25 and 39 years old with Graves disease.

This clonotype has ten or more counts. V gene TRBV6-1 combines with J gene TRBJ2-1, with a weak D call TRBD1 (5 bases). Germline V gene data show CDR1 as MNHNS and CDR2 as SASEGT. The CDR3 is made up of 14 amino acids. V was trimmed by 2 bases and J by 11 bases, leaving 16 bases between them. The CDR3 DNA follows: TGTGCCAGCAGTGAAAATTGGGGCCGGGCCAAGCAGTTCTTC. It is translated as CASSENWGRAKQFF.

This clonotype was counted between two and nine times. The V gene is TRBV29-1, the J gene TRBJ2-1; possible D gene TRBD2, 5 bases. The germline CDR1 and CDR2 sequences are SQVTM and ANQGSEA. The CDR3 contains 14 residues. Trimming took off 8 bases at V and 6 bases at J, with 20 bases between the two ends. The CDR3 region has the DNA TGCAGCTCCCCGTGGACGGAGGACTCCAATGAGCAGTTCTTC. The encoded protein is CSSPWTEDSNEQFF.

This clonotype appeared many times. The chain employs TRBV24-1 and TRBJ2-6; TRBD1 might be the D (6 bases). The CDR3 length is 17 residues. Germline loops: CDR1 KGHDR, CDR2 SFDVKD. Deletions cut 2 bases from V and 0 bases from J, with 10 bases between. The CDR3 spells CATSDWDKSSGANVLTF. The CDR3 nucleotides are TGTGCCACCAGTGATTGGGACAAGAGCTCTGGGGCCAACGTCCTGACTTTC.

This clonotype was seen many times. The chain uses TRBV7-2 and TRBJ2-7; 8 positions agree with TRBD2. The CDR3 consists of 15 residues. Germline V gives CDR1 SGHTA, CDR2 FQGNSA. With V trimmed by 5 bases and J by 2 bases, 8 bases remained unmatched. The CDR3 is CASSTAGTRTYEQYF. The CDR3 nucleotides are TGTGCCAGCAGCACCGCCGGGACTAGGACCTACGAGCAGTACTTC.

In its sample, this clonotype was seen many times. For the CDR3, the DNA is TGTGCCAGCAGCACAGCGGGTCCCGTTGAAGCTTTCTTT. It codes for CASSTAGPVEAFF. The genes are TRBV13 and TRBJ1-1, with unresolved D. Trimming pared 5 bases from V and 7 bases from J, leaving 14 bases between. The CDR3 is made up of 13 amino acids. Germline lookup yields CDR1 PRHDT and CDR2 FYEKMQ (reference sequence).

The chain has TRBV7-9 and TRBJ1-4; no reliable D call. V was trimmed by 3 bases and J by 8 bases, leaving 16 bases between them. Per the germline V gene, CDR1 is SEHNR and CDR2 is FQNEAQ (reference sequence). The length of the CDR3 is 15 residues. The CDR3 protein is CASSFYPEAGEKLFF. The CDR3 nucleotides read TGTGCCAGCAGCTTCTACCCAGAAGCTGGGGAAAAACTGTTTTTT.

A note on this clonotype: One end of the junction fails to match germline, which may point to a read error. The chain combines TRBV5-1 with TRBJ1-2; D possibly corresponds to TRBD1 (6 bases). CDR1 and CDR2 from the germline V gene are SGHRS and YFSETQ. The CDR3 runs to 21 residues. The CDR3 loop reads CASSWRAGGHPGRVTNYGYNF. The CDR3 DNA sequence: TGCGCCAGCAGCTGGAGGGCTGGGGGCCATCCCGGAAGAGTGACTAACTATGGCTACAACTTC.

This clonotype has at least ten counts. This rearrangement joins TRBV2 to TRBJ1-4; D not certain. This CDR3 spans 14 amino acids. With 4 bases removed from V and 8 bases from J, the gap between germline ends came to 14 bases. Germline V gene lookup returns CDR1 SNHLY and CDR2 FYNNEI. CDR3 protein: CASSGLRGGEKLFF. CDR3 sequence (DNA): TGTGCCAGCAGTGGTCTTCGGGGAGGAGAAAAACTGTTTTTT.

This clonotype was counted many times. The rearrangement uses TRBV2 and TRBJ2-5, with TRBD2 identical over 9 bases. V was clipped by 4 bases and J by 5 bases; unmatched bases: 5. Germline CDR1 SNHLY, CDR2 FYNNEI. This CDR3 comprises 14 residues. CDR3 nucleotides: TGTGCCAGCAGTGGGGAAGCGGGAGGCGAGACCCAGTACTTC. It specifies CASSGEAGGETQYF. Looking up the rest from reference TRBV2 and TRBJ2-5 gives the full variable domain: EPEVTQTPSHQVTQMGQEVILRCVPISNHLYFYWYRQILGQKVEFLVSFYNNEISEKSEIFDDQFSVERPDGSNFTLKIRSTKLEDSAMYFCASSGEAGGETQYFGPGTRLLVL.

This clonotype appeared many times. The genes are TRBV11-3 and TRBJ2-3; possible D gene TRBD1, 7 bases. CDR1 SGHNT and CDR2 YENEEA come from the germline V gene. V lost 4 bases and J lost 6, with 14 bases in between. CDR3 length: 14 residues. For the CDR3, the DNA is TGTGCCAGCAGCTCCCGGGAGACAGGGGATACGCAGTATTTT. This codes for CASSSRETGDTQYF.

This clonotype was detected ten times or more. The CDR3 region has the DNA TGTGCCAGCAGCTCAAAGACAGGGAGAACCTACGAGCAGTACTTC. Encoded protein: CASSSKTGRTYEQYF. The chain carries TRBV7-9 and TRBJ2-7, with 7 positions matching TRBD1. V trimming: 4 bases; J trimming: 2 bases; junction bases outside the gene matches: 8. Looked up from germline, CDR1 is SEHNR and CDR2 is FQNEAQ (reference sequence). This CDR3 region has 15 residues.

The rearrangement links TRBV28 to TRBJ2-7; 12 bases are a match to TRBD2. The CDR3 has 15 residues. Germline values: CDR1 MDHEN, CDR2 SYDVKM. V was pared by 7 bases and J by 1 base, with 5 bases of the junction left unmatched. CDR3 in amino acids: CASNNLAGGSYEQYF. The CDR3 DNA reads TGTGCCAGCAATAATCTAGCGGGAGGGTCCTACGAGCAGTACTTC.

This clonotype was counted many times. The chain employs TRBV6-1 and TRBJ2-7; the match to TRBD1 covers 12 bases. After removal of 5 bases from V and 1 base from J, the junction contained 12 bases not matched to a gene. Germline lookup yields CDR1 MNHNS and CDR2 SASEGT. This CDR3 spans 18 amino acids. CDR3 region: CASSKGTGGWSESYEQYF. Written as DNA, the CDR3 is TGTGCCAGCAGTAAAGGGACAGGGGGCTGGAGTGAATCCTACGAGCAGTACTTC.

This clonotype was seen repeatedly, ten times or more. This chain links TRBV7-9 with TRBJ2-1; D might be TRBD2 (5 bases). Germline V gene data show CDR1 as SEHNR and CDR2 as FQNEAQ (reference sequence). With 4 bases removed from V and 4 bases from J, the gap between germline ends came to 14 bases. The CDR3 loop spans 15 amino acids. The CDR3 reads CASSSYSGGYNEQFF. The CDR3 DNA reads TGTGCCAGCAGCTCCTACTCCGGCGGGTACAATGAGCAGTTCTTC.

In the case of this clonotype: At one of its ends the junction is not consistent with the germline gene, which may arise from a read error. The CDR3 nucleotides read TGTGTCAGCAGCTTTCCCTCCCTGGCCTCCTACGAGCAGTACTTC. Encoded protein: CVSSFPSLASYEQYF. The chain has TRBV5-5 and TRBJ2-7, with D unresolved. Per the germline V gene, CDR1 is SGHKS and CDR2 is YYEKEE (reference sequence). The CDR3 is 15 amino acids. Full variable domain (remainder filled in from reference TRBV5-5 and TRBJ2-7): DAGVTQSPTHLIKTRGQQVTLRCSPISGHKSVSWYQQVLGQGPQFIFQYYEKEERGRGNFPDRFSARQFPNYSSELNVNALLLGDSALYLCVSSFPSLASYEQYFGPGTRLTVT.

This clonotype was found many times. The rearrangement uses TRBV9 and TRBJ2-7; possibly TRBD1 or TRBD2 for D (5 bases each). Trimming left V 4 bases short and J 3 bases short, with 17 bases between. The germline CDR1 and CDR2 sequences are SGDLS and YYNGEE. This CDR3 spans 15 amino acids. The CDR3 region has the DNA TGTGCCAGCAGCAAGACCGGGACGGGGCTCTACGAGCAGTACTTC. This encodes CASSKTGTGLYEQYF.

This clonotype appeared many times. The V gene is TRBV15, the J gene TRBJ2-1, with TRBD1 identical over 8 bases. This CDR3 is built from 15 residues. Germline V gene lookup returns CDR1 LNHNV and CDR2 YYDKDF (reference sequence). With 1 base clipped from V and 8 bases from J, the junction kept 7 bases outside the gene matches. CDR3 sequence reads: CATSRGDRYGDEQFF. Here the CDR3 DNA reads TGTGCCACCAGCAGAGGGGACAGGTATGGGGATGAGCAGTTCTTC. The variable domain in full, with the rest retrieved from reference TRBV15 and TRBJ2-1, is DAMVIQNPRYQVTQFGKPVTLSCSQTLNHNVMYWYQQKSSQAPKLLFHYYDKDFNNEADTPDNFQSRRPNTSFCFLDIRSPGLGDTAMYLCATSRGDRYGDEQFFGPGTRLTVL.

A word on this clonotype: This likely comes from a read error, as the CDR3 has no conserved phenylalanine or tryptophan at its end. V usage is TRBV7-9 and J usage is TRBJ2-1; 9 nucleotides line up with TRBD2. This CDR3 has 16 residues. Losses at the gene ends were 4 bases for V and 5 bases for J; bases not matched to a gene: 9. CDR1 SEHNR and CDR2 FQNEAQ come from the germline V gene (reference sequence). The CDR3 sequence: CASSWGAGGPHNEQFL. The CDR3 DNA sequence: TGTGCCAGCAGCTGGGGTGCGGGAGGGCCCCACAATGAGCAGTTCCTC.

Many counts were recorded for this clonotype. CDR3 bases: TGCGCCAGCAGCACCCGGGGGAACAAAGAGACCCAGTACTTC. This codes for CASSTRGNKETQYF. This chain joins TRBV5-1 and TRBJ2-5; possible D gene TRBD2, 6 bases. Trimming took off 4 bases at V and 3 bases at J, with 13 bases between the two ends. The CDR3 covers 14 residues. Germline V gene data show CDR1 as SGHRS and CDR2 as YFSETQ.

This chain uses TRBV4-2 with TRBJ2-7; no definite D call. Between the trimmed V and J ends, which lost 0 bases and 2 bases, there was a span of 8 bases. The CDR3 is made up of 14 amino acids. Germline values: CDR1 LGHNA, CDR2 YNFKEQ. The CDR3 loop reads CASSQDLSPYEQYF. As DNA, the CDR3 is TGTGCCAGCAGCCAAGATCTAAGTCCCTACGAGCAGTACTTC.

This clonotype was seen more than once but under ten times. The chain employs TRBV20-1 and TRBJ2-7; 8 bases map to TRBD1. V lost 6 bases, J lost 3 bases, and 7 bases stayed unmatched. This CDR3 has 13 amino acids. Germline loops: CDR1 DFQATT, CDR2 SNEGSKA (reference sequence). The CDR3 DNA follows: TGCAGTGCACCCCGGGGACAGGACTACGAGCAGTACTTC. This translates into CSAPRGQDYEQYF.

Concerning this clonotype itself: A much bigger clone sits one base away, suggesting this may be a read error. The chain employs TRBV27 and TRBJ2-7; perhaps D is TRBD1 or TRBD2 (7 bases each). The germline V gene has CDR1 MNHEY and CDR2 SMNVEV (reference sequence). The CDR3 sequence is 14 residues long. The CDR3 DNA reads as TGTGCCAGCAGTTTATCCCAGGGGGACTACGAGCAGAACTTC. It specifies CASSLSQGDYEQNF.

A note on this clonotype: With a far larger clone one base away, a read error is the likely cause. This chain joins TRBV27 and TRBJ2-1; 16 bases match TRBD2. Germline-derived CDR1 and CDR2 are MNHEY and SMNVEV (reference sequence). CDR3 length equals 15 residues. V was clipped by 5 bases and J by 8 bases; unmatched bases: 3. CDR3 region: CASSPGTSGGDEQFF. CDR3 nucleotides: TGTGCCAGCAGTCCGGGGACTAGCGGGGGGGATGAGCAGTTCTTC.

This clonotype showed up many times. This chain connects TRBV24-1 to TRBJ1-1; possibly TRBD1 for D (5 bases). Germline V gene data show CDR1 as KGHDR and CDR2 as SFDVKD. Trimming stripped 5 bases from V and 1 base from J, with 16 bases between. The CDR3 runs 16 residues. The CDR3 DNA follows: TGTGCCACCAGTGTCGGGGGTGGGTCCGCGAACACTGAAGCTTTCTTT. Translating gives CATSVGGGSANTEAFF.

Worth noting for this clonotype: Since a much larger clone is just one base distant, this may be a read error. In DNA, the CDR3 is TGTGCCAGCAGTGAATATACCGGGAGCACTGAAGCTTTCTTT. This codes for CASSEYTGSTEAFF. This chain connects TRBV25-1 to TRBJ1-1; no reliable D call. V lost 0 bases and J 4 bases, leaving 9 bases between the germline ends. Germline-derived CDR1 and CDR2 are MGHDK and SYGVNS. The CDR3 spans 14 residues.

This clonotype came up many times. The chain joins TRBV5-4 to TRBJ2-1; the match to TRBD2 covers 10 bases. Germline V gene data show CDR1 as SGHNT and CDR2 as YYREEE (reference sequence). The CDR3 is 15 amino acids. Trimming cost V 4 bases and J 6 bases; bases outside gene matches: 7. As DNA, the CDR3 is TGTGCCAGCAGCCCTAGCGGGAGTGGGAGCAATGAGCAGTTCTTC. Translating it yields CASSPSGSGSNEQFF.

This clonotype was seen ten or more times. V usage is TRBV30 and J usage is TRBJ2-7, with 10 bases that match TRBD2. With 1 base clipped from V and 2 bases from J, the junction kept 2 bases outside the gene matches. Germline CDR1 GTSNPN, CDR2 SVGIG (reference sequence). The CDR3 runs to 14 residues. CDR3 in amino acids: CAWSALAGTYEQYF. The CDR3 region has the DNA TGTGCCTGGAGTGCACTAGCGGGAACCTACGAGCAGTACTTC.

This clonotype occurred many times. The V and J genes are TRBV27 and TRBJ2-3; 10 bases fit TRBD1. The V gene's germline CDR1 is MNHEY and CDR2 SMNVEV (reference sequence). The CDR3 length is 15 residues. With 5 bases clipped from V and 2 bases from J, the junction kept 4 bases outside the gene matches. The CDR3 region is CASSGQGGYTDTQYF. The CDR3 DNA follows: TGTGCCAGCAGTGGACAGGGGGGATACACAGATACGCAGTATTTT.

Remarks on this clonotype: A much larger clone differs from this one at a single base, so this may be a read error. The gene calls are TRBV2 and TRBJ1-1; 7 positions agree with TRBD1. The CDR3 length is 17 residues. V was pared by 10 bases and J by 4 bases, with 21 bases of the junction left unmatched. The germline V gene has CDR1 SNHLY and CDR2 FYNNEI. CDR3 residues: CAINPMPIRGPGTEAFF. The CDR3 coding sequence is TGTGCCATCAACCCCATGCCGATAAGGGGGCCCGGCACTGAAGCTTTCTTT.

This clonotype was seen a handful of times. The chain is built from TRBV7-2 and TRBJ2-3; no reliable D call. The CDR3 is made up of 16 amino acids. The germline CDR1 and CDR2 sequences are SGHTA and FQGNSA. The V and J ends lost 6 bases and 0 bases respectively, with 16 bases between them. CDR3 in DNA: TGTGCCAGCAGGCCCGCCGCCGCGCTTAGCACAGATACGCAGTATTTT. It specifies CASRPAAALSTDTQYF.